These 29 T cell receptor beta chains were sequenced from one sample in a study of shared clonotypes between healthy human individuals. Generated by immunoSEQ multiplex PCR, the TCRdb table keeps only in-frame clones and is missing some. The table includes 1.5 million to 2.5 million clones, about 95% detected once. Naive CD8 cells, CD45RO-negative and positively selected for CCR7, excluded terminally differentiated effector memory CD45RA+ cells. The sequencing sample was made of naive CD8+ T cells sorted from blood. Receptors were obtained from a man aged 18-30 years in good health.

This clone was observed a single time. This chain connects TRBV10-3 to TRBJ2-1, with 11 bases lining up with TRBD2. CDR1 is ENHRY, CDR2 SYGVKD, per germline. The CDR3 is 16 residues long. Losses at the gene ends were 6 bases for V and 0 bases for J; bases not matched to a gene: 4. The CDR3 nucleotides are TGTGCCATCAGGGGGACTAGCGGAGACTCCTACAATGAGCAGTTCTTC. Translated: CAIRGTSGDSYNEQFF.

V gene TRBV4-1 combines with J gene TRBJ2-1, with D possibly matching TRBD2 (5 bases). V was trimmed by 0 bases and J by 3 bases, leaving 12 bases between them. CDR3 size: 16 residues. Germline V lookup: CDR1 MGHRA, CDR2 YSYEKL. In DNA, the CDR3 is TGCGCCAGCAGCCAAGATTGGGAGTCCAACTACAATGAGCAGTTCTTC. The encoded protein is CASSQDWESNYNEQFF.

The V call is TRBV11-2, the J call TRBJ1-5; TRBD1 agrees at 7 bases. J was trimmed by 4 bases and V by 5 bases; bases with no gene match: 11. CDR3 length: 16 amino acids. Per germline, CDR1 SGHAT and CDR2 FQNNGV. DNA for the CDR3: TGTGCCAGCAGCCGACTCGCAGGGGGGGGTAATCAGCCCCAGCATTTT. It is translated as CASSRLAGGGNQPQHF.

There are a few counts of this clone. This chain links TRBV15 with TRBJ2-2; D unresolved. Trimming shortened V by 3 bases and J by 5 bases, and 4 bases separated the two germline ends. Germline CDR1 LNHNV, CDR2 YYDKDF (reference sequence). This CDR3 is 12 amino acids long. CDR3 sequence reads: CATSRGTGELFF. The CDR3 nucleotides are TGTGCCACCAGCAGGGGTACCGGGGAGCTGTTTTTT. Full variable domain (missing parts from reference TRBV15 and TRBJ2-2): DAMVIQNPRYQVTQFGKPVTLSCSQTLNHNVMYWYQQKSSQAPKLLFHYYDKDFNNEADTPDNFQSRRPNTSFCFLDIRSPGLGDTAMYLCATSRGTGELFFGEGSRLTVL.

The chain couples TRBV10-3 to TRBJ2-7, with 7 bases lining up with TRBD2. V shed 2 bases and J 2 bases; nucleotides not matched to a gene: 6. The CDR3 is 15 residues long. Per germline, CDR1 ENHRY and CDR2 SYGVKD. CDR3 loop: CAISEPASGPYEQYF. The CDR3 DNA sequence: TGTGCCATCAGTGAGCCGGCTAGCGGCCCCTACGAGCAGTACTTC.

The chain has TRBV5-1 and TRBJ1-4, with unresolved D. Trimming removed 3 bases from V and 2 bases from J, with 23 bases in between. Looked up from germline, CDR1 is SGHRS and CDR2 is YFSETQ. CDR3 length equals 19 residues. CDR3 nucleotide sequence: TGCGCCAGCAGCTCGATTGACGACGTCGCGAAGGTGACTAATGAAAAACTGTTTTTT. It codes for CASSSIDDVAKVTNEKLFF.

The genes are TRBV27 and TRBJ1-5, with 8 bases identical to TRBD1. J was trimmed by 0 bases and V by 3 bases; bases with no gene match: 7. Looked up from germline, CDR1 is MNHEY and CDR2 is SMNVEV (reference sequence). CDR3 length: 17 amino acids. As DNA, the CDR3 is TGTGCCAGCAGTTTGTGGGGACAGGCCTATAGCAATCAGCCCCAGCATTTT. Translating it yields CASSLWGQAYSNQPQHF.

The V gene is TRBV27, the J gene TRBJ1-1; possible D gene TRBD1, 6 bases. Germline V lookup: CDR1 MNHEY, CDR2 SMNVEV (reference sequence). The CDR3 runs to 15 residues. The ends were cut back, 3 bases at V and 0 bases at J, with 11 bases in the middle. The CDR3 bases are TGTGCCAGCAGTTTGACAGGCCTCATGAACACTGAAGCTTTCTTT. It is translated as CASSLTGLMNTEAFF.

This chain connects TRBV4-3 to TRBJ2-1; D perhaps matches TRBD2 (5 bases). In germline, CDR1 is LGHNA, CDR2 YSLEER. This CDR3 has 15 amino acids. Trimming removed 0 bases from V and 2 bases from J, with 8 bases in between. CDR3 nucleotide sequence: TGCGCCAGCAGCCAAGATGAGACTACCTACAATGAGCAGTTCTTC. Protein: CASSQDETTYNEQFF.

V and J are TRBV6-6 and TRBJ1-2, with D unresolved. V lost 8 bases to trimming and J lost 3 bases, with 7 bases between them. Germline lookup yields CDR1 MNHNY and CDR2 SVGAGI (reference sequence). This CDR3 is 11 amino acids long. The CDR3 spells CASDSDYGYTF. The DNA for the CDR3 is TGTGCCAGCGACTCGGACTATGGCTACACCTTC.

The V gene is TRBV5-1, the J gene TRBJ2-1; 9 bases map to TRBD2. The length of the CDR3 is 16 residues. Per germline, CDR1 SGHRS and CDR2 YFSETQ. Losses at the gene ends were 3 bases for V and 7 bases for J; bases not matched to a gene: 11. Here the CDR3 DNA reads TGCGCCAGCAGCTGGCTGGGGGCGGGAGGGTCGAATGAGCAGTTCTTC. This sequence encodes CASSWLGAGGSNEQFF.

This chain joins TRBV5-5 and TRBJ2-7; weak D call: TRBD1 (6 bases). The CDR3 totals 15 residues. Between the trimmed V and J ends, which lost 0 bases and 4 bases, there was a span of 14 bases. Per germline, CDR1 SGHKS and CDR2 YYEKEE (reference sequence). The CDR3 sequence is CASSLGWTADYEQYF. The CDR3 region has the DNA TGTGCCAGCAGCTTGGGATGGACAGCGGATTACGAGCAGTACTTC.

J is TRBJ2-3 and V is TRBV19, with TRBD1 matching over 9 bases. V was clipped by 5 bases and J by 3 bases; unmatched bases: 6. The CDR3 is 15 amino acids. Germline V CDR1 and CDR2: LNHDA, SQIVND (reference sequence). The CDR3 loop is CASSPGTGRTDTQYF. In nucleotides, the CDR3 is TGTGCCAGTAGTCCTGGGACAGGGAGAACAGATACGCAGTATTTT.

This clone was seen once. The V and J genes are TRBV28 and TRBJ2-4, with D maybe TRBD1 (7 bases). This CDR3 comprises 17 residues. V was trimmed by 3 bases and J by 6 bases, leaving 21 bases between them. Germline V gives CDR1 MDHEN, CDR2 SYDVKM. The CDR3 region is CASSFGGGGEGRNIQYF. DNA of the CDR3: TGTGCCAGCAGTTTCGGTGGAGGGGGCGAGGGCCGAAACATTCAGTACTTC.

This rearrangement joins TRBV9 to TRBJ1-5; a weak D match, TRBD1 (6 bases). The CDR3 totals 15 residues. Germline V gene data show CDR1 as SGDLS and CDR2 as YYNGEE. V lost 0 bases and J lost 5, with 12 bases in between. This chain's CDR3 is CASSVDGGEYQPQHF. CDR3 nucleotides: TGTGCCAGCAGCGTAGACGGGGGCGAGTATCAGCCCCAGCATTTT.

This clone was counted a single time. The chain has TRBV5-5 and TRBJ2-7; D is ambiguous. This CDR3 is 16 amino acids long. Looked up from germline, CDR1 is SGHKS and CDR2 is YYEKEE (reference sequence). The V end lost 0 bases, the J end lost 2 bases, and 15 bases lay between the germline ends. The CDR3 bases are TGTGCCAGCAGCTTGGCGATCAGGATTCATACCTACGAGCAGTACTTC. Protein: CASSLAIRIHTYEQYF.

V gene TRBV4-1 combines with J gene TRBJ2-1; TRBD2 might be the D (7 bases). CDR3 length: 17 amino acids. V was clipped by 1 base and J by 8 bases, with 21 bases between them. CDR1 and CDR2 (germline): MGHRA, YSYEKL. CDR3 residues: CASSQGGAWEGVYEQFF. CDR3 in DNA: TGCGCCAGCAGCCAAGGGGGGGCGTGGGAGGGCGTATATGAGCAGTTCTTC.

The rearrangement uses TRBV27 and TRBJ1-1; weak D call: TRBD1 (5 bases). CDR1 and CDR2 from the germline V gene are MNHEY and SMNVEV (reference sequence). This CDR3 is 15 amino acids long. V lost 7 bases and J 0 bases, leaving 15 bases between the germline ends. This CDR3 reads CASTAGTDLNTEAFF. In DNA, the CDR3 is TGTGCCAGCACTGCCGGGACCGACCTGAACACTGAAGCTTTCTTT.

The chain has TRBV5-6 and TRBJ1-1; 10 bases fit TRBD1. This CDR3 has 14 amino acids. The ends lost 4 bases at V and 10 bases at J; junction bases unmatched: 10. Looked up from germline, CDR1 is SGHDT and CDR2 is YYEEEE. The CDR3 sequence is CASSADRGPEVAFF. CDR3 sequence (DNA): TGTGCCAGCAGCGCTGACAGGGGGCCGGAAGTAGCTTTCTTT. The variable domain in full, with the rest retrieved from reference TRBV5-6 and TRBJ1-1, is DAGVTQSPTHLIKTRGQQVTLRCSPKSGHDTVSWYQQALGQGPQFIFQYYEEEERQRGNFPDRFSGHQFPNYSSELNVNALLLGDSALYLCASSADRGPEVAFFGQGTRLTVV.

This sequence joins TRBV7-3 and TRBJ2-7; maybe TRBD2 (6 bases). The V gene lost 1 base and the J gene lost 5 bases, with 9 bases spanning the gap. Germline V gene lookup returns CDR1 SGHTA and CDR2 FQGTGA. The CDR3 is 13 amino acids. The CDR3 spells CASSLISGDEQYF. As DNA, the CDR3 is TGTGCCAGCAGCTTAATTTCGGGGGACGAGCAGTACTTC.

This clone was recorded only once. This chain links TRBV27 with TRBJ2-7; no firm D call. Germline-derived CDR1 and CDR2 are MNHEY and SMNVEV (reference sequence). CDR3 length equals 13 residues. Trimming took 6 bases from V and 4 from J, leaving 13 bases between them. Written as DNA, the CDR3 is TGTGCCAGCAGCGTCGACGGAATTTACGAGCAGTACTTC. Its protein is CASSVDGIYEQYF.

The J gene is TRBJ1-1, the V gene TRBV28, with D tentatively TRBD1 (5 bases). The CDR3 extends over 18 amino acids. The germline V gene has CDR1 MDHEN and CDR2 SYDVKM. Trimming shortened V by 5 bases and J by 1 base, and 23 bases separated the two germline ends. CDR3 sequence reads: CASSPLKTLGVKNTEAFF. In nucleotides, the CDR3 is TGTGCCAGCAGTCCTCTTAAAACCCTAGGGGTCAAGAACACTGAAGCTTTCTTT.

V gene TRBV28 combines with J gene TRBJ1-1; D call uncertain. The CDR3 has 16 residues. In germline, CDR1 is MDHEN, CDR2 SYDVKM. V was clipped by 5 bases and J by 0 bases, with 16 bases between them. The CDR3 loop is CASSPWGGIMNTEAFF. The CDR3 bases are TGTGCCAGCAGTCCCTGGGGAGGAATCATGAACACTGAAGCTTTCTTT.

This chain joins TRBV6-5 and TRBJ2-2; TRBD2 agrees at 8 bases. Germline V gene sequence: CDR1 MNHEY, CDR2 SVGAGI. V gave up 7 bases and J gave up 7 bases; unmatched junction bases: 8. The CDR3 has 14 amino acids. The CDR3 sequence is CASTDSGTSGELFF. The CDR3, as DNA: TGTGCCAGCACCGACTCCGGGACTAGCGGGGAGCTGTTTTTT.

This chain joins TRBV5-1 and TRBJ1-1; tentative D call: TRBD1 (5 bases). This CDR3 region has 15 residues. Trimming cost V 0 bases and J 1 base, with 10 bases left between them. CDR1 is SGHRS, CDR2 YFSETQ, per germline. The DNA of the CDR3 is TGCGCCAGCAGCTTGGGGGCAGGGACGAACACTGAAGCTTTCTTT. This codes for CASSLGAGTNTEAFF.

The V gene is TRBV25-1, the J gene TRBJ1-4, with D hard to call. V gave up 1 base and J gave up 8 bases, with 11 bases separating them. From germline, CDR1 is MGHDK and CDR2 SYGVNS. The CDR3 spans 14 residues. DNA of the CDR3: TGTGCCAGCAGTGAATCGACCCTGTCCGAAAAACTGTTTTTT. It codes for CASSESTLSEKLFF.

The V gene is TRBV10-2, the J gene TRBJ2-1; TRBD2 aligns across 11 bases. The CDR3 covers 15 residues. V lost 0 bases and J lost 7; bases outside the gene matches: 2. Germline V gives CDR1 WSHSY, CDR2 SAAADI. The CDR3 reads CASSESTSGSNEQFF. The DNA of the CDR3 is TGCGCCAGCAGTGAGTCTACTAGCGGGAGTAATGAGCAGTTCTTC.

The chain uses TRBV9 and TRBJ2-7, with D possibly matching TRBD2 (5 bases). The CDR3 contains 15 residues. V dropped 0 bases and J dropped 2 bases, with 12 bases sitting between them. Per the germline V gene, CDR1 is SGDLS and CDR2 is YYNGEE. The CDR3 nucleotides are TGTGCCAGCAGCGTAGATGATAGCGAGGCCTACGAGCAGTACTTC. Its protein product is CASSVDDSEAYEQYF.

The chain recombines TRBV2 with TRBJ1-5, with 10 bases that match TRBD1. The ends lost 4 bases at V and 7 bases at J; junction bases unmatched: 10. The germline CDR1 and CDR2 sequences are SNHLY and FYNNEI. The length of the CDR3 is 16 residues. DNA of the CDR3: TGTGCCAGCAGTGGCTGGGGACAGGGGCATCAACAGCCCCAGCATTTT. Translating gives CASSGWGQGHQQPQHF.